Each of the 14 T cell receptor beta chains below was sequenced from the same sample in a study of memory B cells and T cells in multiple sclerosis listed by TCRdb under 2018. After CFSE-labeled PBMCs were cultured without a stimulus, the autoproliferating (CFSEdim) and non-proliferating (CFSEhi) T cell fractions were sequenced separately. In total, over 4.5x10^7 CFSE-labeled PBMCs were cultured without stimulus for less than 9 days, after which replicate wells were pooled. The library was prepared using the immunoSEQ multiplex PCR assay. The clones in this table, taken by TCRdb from immuneACCESS, are in-frame only. Not every clone is retained; where verified, under half of the shortfall comes from an unresolved V gene, and the cause of the rest is unknown. Recorded for this sample are around 30,000 clones; roughly 83% of them occurred a single time. Approximately 2.5% of the sample belongs to the ten largest clones.

Their cognate antigens are unknown. Sequencing was done on a sample of PBMCs from blood kept in culture. Receptors were obtained from a human donor with multiple sclerosis.

This sequence joins TRBV7-3 and TRBJ1-1; no firm D call. This CDR3 has 13 amino acids. Germline CDR1 is SGHTA and CDR2 is FQGTGA. V dropped 5 bases and J dropped 0 bases, with 7 bases sitting between them. The CDR3 DNA sequence: TGTGCCAGCAGCCATGGGGTGAACACTGAAGCTTTCTTT. As protein: CASSHGVNTEAFF.

The rearrangement links TRBV5-4 to TRBJ1-2; D not certain. The germline CDR1 and CDR2 sequences are SGHNT and YYREEE (reference sequence). The V gene lost 3 bases and the J gene lost 7 bases, with 22 bases spanning the gap. The CDR3 is made up of 16 amino acids. Here the CDR3 reads CASSSYPGKGFGGYTF. In DNA, the CDR3 is TGTGCCAGCAGCTCCTACCCCGGAAAGGGATTTGGTGGCTACACCTTC.

Of note for this clone: One junction end disagrees with the germline gene, perhaps due to a read error. The chain combines TRBV7-7 with TRBJ2-1, with D perhaps TRBD1 (5 bases). The CDR3 has 13 residues. CDR1 and CDR2 from the germline V gene are SSHAT and FNYEAQ (reference sequence). The CDR3 loop is CASKPAGLNEQFF. The CDR3 region has the DNA TGTGCTAGCAAGCCCGCAGGGCTCAATGAGCAGTTCTTC.

The CDR3: CASSPTTGGYNSPLHF. The CDR3, as DNA: TGCGCCAGCAGCCCCACAACAGGGGGCTATAATTCACCCCTCCACTTT. The V and J genes are TRBV5-1 and TRBJ1-6, with 8 bases fitting TRBD1. The CDR3 is made up of 16 amino acids. With V trimmed by 4 bases and J by 3 bases, 6 bases remained unmatched. Germline loops: CDR1 SGHRS, CDR2 YFSETQ.

This clone was detected only once. The chain combines TRBV7-8 with TRBJ1-5, with D possibly being TRBD1 (6 bases). CDR3 length: 15 amino acids. The V end lost 10 bases, the J end lost 0 bases, and 16 bases lay between the germline ends. Germline CDR1 reads SGHVS; CDR2 reads FQNEAQ. Written as DNA, the CDR3 is TGTGCCAACAAACAGGGTCGGGATAGCAATCAGCCCCAGCATTTT. It translates to CANKQGRDSNQPQHF.

The chain is built from TRBV29-1 and TRBJ1-3, with 9 bases identical to TRBD1. The junction had 4 bases not matched to a gene; V was cut back by 4 bases and J by 0 bases. Germline V lookup: CDR1 SQVTM, CDR2 ANQGSEA. This CDR3 is built from 15 residues. The CDR3 sequence: CSVALTGGSGNTIYF. CDR3 sequence (DNA): TGCAGCGTTGCACTGACAGGGGGCTCTGGAAACACCATATATTTT.

The CDR3 DNA reads as TGTGCCAGCAGTTTAGTCCGGGAGGGCCCCGGATTTGAGCAGTACTTC. It is translated as CASSLVREGPGFEQYF. V usage is TRBV28 and J usage is TRBJ2-7, with 8 bases lining up with TRBD2. The CDR3 totals 16 residues. With 2 bases clipped from V and 7 bases from J, the junction kept 13 bases outside the gene matches. Germline loops: CDR1 MDHEN, CDR2 SYDVKM.

On this clone itself: Mismatch with germline at one junction end may stem from a read error. This sample also contains other DNA sequences that code for the same CDR3. V and J are TRBV7-7 and TRBJ2-1; TRBD2 might be the D (5 bases). CDR1 is SSHAT and CDR2 is FNYEAQ in the germline V gene (reference sequence). CDR3 length: 13 residues. The CDR3 loop reads CASSSGLADKQFF. In DNA, the CDR3 is TGTGCTAGCAGCTCCGGGCTAGCAGATAAGCAGTTCTTC.

The chain recombines TRBV15 with TRBJ2-1, with TRBD2 identical over 7 bases. V was pared by 1 base and J by 9 bases, with 15 bases of the junction left unmatched. The CDR3 totals 17 residues. From germline, CDR1 is LNHNV and CDR2 YYDKDF (reference sequence). The CDR3 region is CATSRVGSGLGWGEQFF. The CDR3 DNA is TGTGCCACCAGCAGAGTTGGTAGCGGGCTCGGTTGGGGTGAGCAGTTCTTC.

The chain recombines TRBV7-6 with TRBJ2-3; 9 nucleotides line up with TRBD1. Trimming took 4 bases from V and 4 from J; bases not matched to a gene: 9. This CDR3 has 16 amino acids. Germline V gene sequence: CDR1 SGHVS, CDR2 FNYEAQ. The CDR3, as DNA: TGTGCCAGCAGCTGGACAAACAGGGGGCCGGCAGATACGCAGTATTTT. Translation gives CASSWTNRGPADTQYF.

Only one count was recorded for this clone. The chain has TRBV7-8 and TRBJ2-4; 10 positions match TRBD2. Trimming cost V 3 bases and J 6 bases; bases outside gene matches: 11. The germline CDR1 and CDR2 sequences are SGHVS and FQNEAQ. The CDR3 has 17 residues. The CDR3 DNA follows: TGTGCCAGCAGCTTTCTTAGCGGGGGGATGTATGGAAACATTCAGTACTTC. Translated: CASSFLSGGMYGNIQYF.

V gene TRBV29-1 combines with J gene TRBJ2-5, with TRBD1 matching over 7 bases. Germline V CDR1 and CDR2: SQVTM, ANQGSEA. This CDR3 spans 11 amino acids. The CDR3 DNA reads TGCGCTACAGGGGCCCAAGAGACCCAGTACTTC. Its protein is CATGAQETQYF.

The V call is TRBV5-1, the J call TRBJ2-4; the match to TRBD2 covers 11 bases. The CDR3 has 17 residues. Germline V gene lookup returns CDR1 SGHRS and CDR2 YFSETQ. V shed 4 bases and J 7 bases; nucleotides not matched to a gene: 13. The CDR3 protein is CASSPLSSGRAGNIQYF. The CDR3 DNA sequence: TGCGCCAGCAGCCCTCTGAGTAGCGGGAGGGCCGGGAACATTCAGTACTTC. Full variable domain (missing parts from reference TRBV5-1 and TRBJ2-4): KAGVTQTPRYLIKTRGQQVTLSCSPISGHRSVSWYQQTPGQGLQFLFEYFSETQRNKGNFPGRFSGRQFSNSRSEMNVSTLELGDSALYLCASSPLSSGRAGNIQYFGAGTRLSVL.

J is TRBJ1-1 and V is TRBV5-4; 8 bases line up with TRBD1. Germline CDR1 reads SGHNT; CDR2 reads YYREEE (reference sequence). The CDR3 runs to 15 residues. The trim removed 2 bases at V and 1 base at J, leaving 4 bases unmatched. Written as DNA, the CDR3 is TGTGCCAGCAGCTTCCCAGGGGGCACGAACACTGAAGCTTTCTTT. As protein: CASSFPGGTNTEAFF.